This T cell receptor (beta chain) was identified in a study of Ad26.COV2.S vaccination and SARS-CoV-2 variants. Study summary: COV1001, an Ad26.COV2.S trial, supplied this vaccine-arm donor. Into the muscle, Ad26.COV2.S was dosed once or twice, 56 days apart.

Sequencing was performed with immunoSEQ multiplex PCR; in TCRdb, only in-frame clones are kept and a portion is missing. Of around 450,000 clones in the sample, 85% to 90% were seen once. On this clone: What it recognizes is unknown.

Treatment denoted: roughly 18 received Ad26.COV2.S at low or high dose, single or two shots; about 5 received placebo; per-sample allocation not given. Samples analyzed were those drawn on day 63 after the first vaccine or placebo injection. Findings and caveats of the study: Total responses of T cells may have been underestimated by the analyses of TCR breadth and depth. Among vaccine recipients, spike-specific TCR breadth exceeded that of placebo recipients.

The V and J ends lost 4 bases and 0 bases respectively, with 14 bases between them. This CDR3 is 16 amino acids long. Germline loops: CDR1 SGHRS, CDR2 YFSETQ. The receptor comes from a person between 18 and 65 years old who received the Ad26.COV2.S COVID-19 vaccine or a placebo. The chain recombines TRBV5-1 with TRBJ1-3; no definite D call. This material consisted of peripheral blood, taken in a trial of Ad26.COV2.S vaccine versus placebo. Here the CDR3 reads CASSPQQIRSGNTIYF. The CDR3 bases are TGCGCCAGCAGCCCTCAACAGATCCGCTCTGGAAACACCATATATTTT.